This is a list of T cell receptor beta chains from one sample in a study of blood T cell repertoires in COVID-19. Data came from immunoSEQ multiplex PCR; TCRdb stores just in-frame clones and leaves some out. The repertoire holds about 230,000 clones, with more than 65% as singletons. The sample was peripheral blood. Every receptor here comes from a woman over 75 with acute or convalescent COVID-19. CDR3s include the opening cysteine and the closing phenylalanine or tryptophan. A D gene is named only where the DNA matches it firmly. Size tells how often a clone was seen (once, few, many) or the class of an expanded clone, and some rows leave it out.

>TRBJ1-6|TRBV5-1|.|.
CASSLGQVDNSPLHF
TGCGCCAGCAGCTTGGGGCAGGTCGATAATTCACCCCTCCACTTT
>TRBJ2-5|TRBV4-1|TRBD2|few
CASSPRGGNQETQYF
TGCGCCAGCAGCCCTAGGGGAGGGAATCAAGAGACCCAGTACTTC
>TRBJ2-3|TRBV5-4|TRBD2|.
CASSPRTSGGLTDTQYF
TGTGCCAGCAGCCCCCGGACTAGCGGGGGCCTCACAGATACGCAGTATTTT
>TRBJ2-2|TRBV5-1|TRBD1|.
CASSGTGLNTGELFF
TGCGCCAGCAGTGGGACAGGGCTGAACACCGGGGAGCTGTTTTTT
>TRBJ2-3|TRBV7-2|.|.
CASSPSGLGADTQYF
TGTGCCAGCAGCCCCAGCGGGCTCGGCGCAGATACGCAGTATTTT
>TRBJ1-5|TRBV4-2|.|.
CASSQESGVLNQPQHF
TGTGCCAGCAGCCAAGAATCCGGGGTCCTCAATCAGCCCCAGCATTTT
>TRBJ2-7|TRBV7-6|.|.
CASSAPPGGLEFYEQYF
TGTGCCAGCAGCGCTCCCCCCGGGGGGCTAGAGTTTTACGAGCAGTACTTC
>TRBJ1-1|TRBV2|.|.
CASSGQPNTEAFF
TGTGCCAGCAGTGGACAGCCGAACACTGAAGCTTTCTTT
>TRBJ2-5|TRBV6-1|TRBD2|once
CASSEGIAGGETQYF
TGTGCCAGCAGTGAAGGAATAGCGGGGGGTGAGACCCAGTACTTC
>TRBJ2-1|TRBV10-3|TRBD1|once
CAIRPTGGGGSYNEQFF
TGTGCCATCAGACCGACAGGGGGCGGGGGATCCTACAATGAGCAGTTCTTC
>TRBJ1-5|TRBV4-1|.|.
CASSQDRQYSNQPQHF
TGCGCCAGCAGCCAAGATCGACAATATAGCAATCAGCCCCAGCATTTT
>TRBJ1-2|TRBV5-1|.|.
CASRPEGTNYGYTF
TGCGCCAGCCGTCCGGAGGGGACTAACTATGGCTACACCTTC
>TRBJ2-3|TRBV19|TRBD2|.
CASSTGLAGGGTDTQYF
TGTGCCAGTAGTACCGGACTAGCGGGAGGAGGGACAGATACGCAGTATTTT
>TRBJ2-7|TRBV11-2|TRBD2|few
CAAGTSDEQYF
TGTGCCGCCGGGACTAGCGACGAGCAGTACTTC
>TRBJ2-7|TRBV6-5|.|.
CASSYSPSGSSYEQYF
TGTGCCAGCAGTTACTCCCCAAGCGGTAGCTCCTACGAGCAGTACTTC
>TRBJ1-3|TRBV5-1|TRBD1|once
CASSFSPGQGVTGNTIYF
TGCGCCAGCAGCTTTTCTCCGGGACAGGGGGTTACTGGAAACACCATATATTTT
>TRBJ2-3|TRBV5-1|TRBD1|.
CASSLQGPTDTQYF
TGCGCCAGCAGCCTACAGGGGCCCACAGATACGCAGTATTTT
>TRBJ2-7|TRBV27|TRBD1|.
CASSRRTGSYEQYF
TGTGCCAGCAGCCGTAGGACAGGGAGCTACGAGCAGTACTTC
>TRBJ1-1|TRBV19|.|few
CASSIAMNTEAFF
TGTGCCAGTAGTATTGCGATGAACACTGAAGCTTTCTTT
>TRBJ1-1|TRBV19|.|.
CASSITGAEAFF
TGTGCCAGTAGTATTACGGGAGCTGAAGCTTTCTTT
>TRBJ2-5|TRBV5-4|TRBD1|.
CASSSGTGAPQETQYF
TGTGCCAGCAGCTCCGGGACAGGTGCCCCACAAGAGACCCAGTACTTC
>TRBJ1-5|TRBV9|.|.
CASSVSPGGNQPQHF
TGTGCCAGCAGCGTTAGCCCGGGTGGCAATCAGCCCCAGCATTTT
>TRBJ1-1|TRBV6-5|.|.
CASTNQVNTEAFF
TGTGCCAGCACCAATCAGGTGAACACTGAAGCTTTCTTT
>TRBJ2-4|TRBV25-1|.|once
CASSATGVAKNIQYF
TGTGCCAGCAGTGCCACGGGAGTAGCCAAAAACATTCAGTACTTC
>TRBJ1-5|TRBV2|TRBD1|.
CASTQRTGGLSNQPQHF
TGTGCCAGCACCCAGAGGACAGGGGGCTTAAGCAATCAGCCCCAGCATTTT
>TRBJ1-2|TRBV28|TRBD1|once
CASRATGVGYTF
TGTGCCAGCAGGGCAACAGGGGTTGGCTACACCTTC
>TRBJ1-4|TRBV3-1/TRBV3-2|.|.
CASSPQGIGWEKLFF
TGTGCCAGCAGCCCCCAGGGGATTGGTTGGGAAAAACTGTTTTTT
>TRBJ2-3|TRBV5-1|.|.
CASNPGTGTDTQYF
TGCGCCAGCAACCCGGGAACCGGCACAGATACGCAGTATTTT
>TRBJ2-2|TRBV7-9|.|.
CASSLGRRNTGELFF
TGTGCCAGCAGCTTAGGGCGGCGGAACACCGGGGAGCTGTTTTTT
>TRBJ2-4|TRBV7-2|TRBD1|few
CASSTPTGGDIQYF
TGTGCCAGCAGCACCCCCACAGGGGGCGACATTCAGTACTTC